The 21 T cell receptor beta chains in this list originate from one sample, sequenced in a study of blood T cell repertoires in COVID-19. Here immunoSEQ multiplex PCR was the method, and the copy in TCRdb shows in-frame clones only, minus some. The repertoire has 100,000 to 150,000 clones, around 78% of them found once; the top ten carry roughly 2.1%. The sequenced sample consisted of peripheral blood. Receptors originate from a man in his 70s with acute or convalescent COVID-19.

This clone was detected only a few times. This chain connects TRBV4-3 to TRBJ1-5; 12 nucleotides line up with TRBD1. Trimming removed 3 bases from V and 6 bases from J; junction bases left unmatched: 9. Germline CDR1 is LGHNA and CDR2 is YSLEER. This CDR3 comprises 17 residues. CDR3 sequence: CASSQLGQGASGQPQHF. The CDR3 DNA sequence: TGCGCCAGCAGCCAGCTGGGACAGGGGGCGTCGGGTCAGCCCCAGCATTTT.

Worth noting for this clone: Other DNA sequences in this sample translate to the same CDR3. The chain uses TRBV29-1 and TRBJ2-5, with D hard to call. CDR1 SQVTM and CDR2 ANQGSEA come from the germline V gene. The CDR3 runs to 10 residues. The V end lost 4 bases, the J end lost 4 bases, and 4 bases lay between the germline ends. CDR3 sequence: CSVGLETQYF. The CDR3 bases are TGCAGCGTTGGACTAGAGACCCAGTACTTC.

This chain uses TRBV19 with TRBJ2-7, with D unclear. Germline CDR1 is LNHDA and CDR2 is SQIVND (reference sequence). The CDR3 has 13 residues. V shed 6 bases and J shed 3 bases, with 12 bases lying between them. The CDR3 protein is CASSLRVNYEQYF. CDR3 nucleotide sequence: TGTGCCAGTAGCCTCCGGGTAAACTACGAGCAGTACTTC. Together with reference TRBV19 and TRBJ2-7, the CDR3 gives the full variable domain: DGGITQSPKYLFRKEGQNVTLSCEQNLNHDAMYWYRQDPGQGLRLIYYSQIVNDFQKGDIAEGYSVSREKKESFPLTVTSAQKNPTAFYLCASSLRVNYEQYFGPGTRLTVT.

The gene calls are TRBV7-9 and TRBJ1-4; 8 nucleotides agree with TRBD1. V shed 0 bases, J shed 4 bases, and the junction held 4 bases outside the gene matches. Germline lookup yields CDR1 SEHNR and CDR2 FQNEAQ (reference sequence). This CDR3 has 16 residues. CDR3 bases: TGTGCCAGCAGCTTAGCGCAGGGGGCGATTAATGAAAAACTGTTTTTT. Its translation is CASSLAQGAINEKLFF. The entire variable domain, with the rest obtained from reference TRBV7-9 and TRBJ1-4, is as follows: DTGVSQNPRHKITKRGQNVTFRCDPISEHNRLYWYRQTLGQGPEFLTYFQNEAQLEKSRLLSDRFSAERPKGSFSTLEIQRTEQGDSAMYLCASSLAQGAINEKLFFGSGTQLSVL.

The chain recombines TRBV5-1 with TRBJ1-4, with D maybe TRBD1 (5 bases). V lost 0 bases and J 8 bases, leaving 20 bases between the germline ends. The germline V gene has CDR1 SGHRS and CDR2 YFSETQ. The CDR3 runs 17 residues. This CDR3 is CASSLGSPGQDGEKLFF. The CDR3 nucleotides read TGCGCCAGCAGCTTGGGATCCCCAGGGCAAGACGGGGAAAAACTGTTTTTT.

The chain combines TRBV9 with TRBJ2-7; D not certain. V was cut by 0 bases and J by 3 bases, with 13 bases left in between. This CDR3 contains 15 residues. Germline V gene sequence: CDR1 SGDLS, CDR2 YYNGEE. The CDR3 sequence: CASSVEASSLYEQYF. The CDR3 coding sequence is TGTGCCAGCAGCGTAGAAGCTAGTAGCCTCTACGAGCAGTACTTC.

This clone has only a few counts. The rearrangement joins TRBV18 to TRBJ2-7; D is unresolved. The CDR3 runs to 13 residues. The V gene lost 3 bases and the J gene lost 0 bases, with 6 bases spanning the gap. CDR1 KGHSH and CDR2 LQKENI come from the germline V gene. CDR3 in amino acids: CASSPPDSYEQYF. The CDR3 DNA reads as TGTGCCAGCTCACCCCCAGACTCCTACGAGCAGTACTTC.

This clone was detected only a few times. This rearrangement joins TRBV7-3 to TRBJ1-1, with a tentative D call TRBD1 (6 bases). Germline V gene lookup returns CDR1 SGHTA and CDR2 FQGTGA. Trimming removed 5 bases at V and 10 bases at J, with 23 bases between. The CDR3 sequence is 15 residues long. The CDR3 here is CASSPSPTGNGRAFF. CDR3 bases: TGTGCCAGCAGCCCGAGTCCTACAGGGAATGGCAGAGCTTTCTTT. Filled out from reference TRBV7-3 and TRBJ1-1, the complete variable domain reads GAGVSQTPSNKVTEKGKYVELRCDPISGHTALYWYRQSLGQGPEFLIYFQGTGAADDSGLPNDRFFAVRPEGSVSTLKIQRTERGDSAVYLCASSPSPTGNGRAFFGQGTRLTVV.

The V gene is TRBV4-3, the J gene TRBJ1-1; weak D call: TRBD1 (6 bases). V was cut by 4 bases and J by 1 base, with 16 bases left in between. CDR3 length: 16 residues. CDR1 LGHNA and CDR2 YSLEER come from the germline V gene. This CDR3 reads CASSRGPGASNTEAFF. CDR3 bases: TGCGCCAGCAGCCGCGGGCCAGGGGCCTCGAACACTGAAGCTTTCTTT.

The V gene is TRBV9, the J gene TRBJ1-2; 10 bases align to TRBD1. V was clipped by 3 bases and J by 8 bases; unmatched bases: 4. Germline values: CDR1 SGDLS, CDR2 YYNGEE. The CDR3 loop spans 13 amino acids. Here the CDR3 reads CASSARQGAGYTF. DNA for the CDR3: TGTGCCAGCAGCGCCCGACAGGGGGCCGGCTACACCTTC.

The chain uses TRBV7-2 and TRBJ1-1; 9 nucleotides align to TRBD1. From germline, CDR1 is SGHTA and CDR2 FQGNSA. The CDR3 length is 16 residues. Trimming took 5 bases from V and 1 from J; bases not matched to a gene: 8. The CDR3 nucleotides read TGTGCCAGCAGCCCCGGACAGGGGAGAGGGAACACTGAAGCTTTCTTT. Amino acid sequence: CASSPGQGRGNTEAFF.

The sample holds one count of this clone. This chain uses TRBV5-6 with TRBJ1-4; 8 bases are shared with TRBD1. There are 14 residues in the CDR3. Germline CDR1 SGHDT, CDR2 YYEEEE. J gave up 14 bases and V 4 bases, and 13 bases lay outside the gene matches. The CDR3 nucleotides read TGTGCCAGCAGCCTAGTATCCGGGACAGGATTCCTGTTTTTT. The encoded protein is CASSLVSGTGFLFF.

This clone was detected many times. This chain joins TRBV5-1 and TRBJ2-7; 16 positions match TRBD2. The CDR3 extends over 18 amino acids. V shed 0 bases, J shed 5 bases, and the junction held 8 bases outside the gene matches. The V gene's germline CDR1 is SGHRS and CDR2 YFSETQ. CDR3 sequence reads: CASSLAPGLAGGVHEQYF. The CDR3 DNA reads as TGCGCCAGCAGCTTGGCCCCGGGACTAGCGGGGGGGGTCCACGAGCAGTACTTC.

This chain joins TRBV2 and TRBJ1-2; TRBD1 aligns across 9 bases. CDR1 and CDR2 from the germline V gene are SNHLY and FYNNEI. CDR3 size: 14 residues. V lost 0 bases and J lost 8; bases outside the gene matches: 4. In DNA, the CDR3 is TGTGCCAGCAGTGAAGCAGGACAGGGGATGGGCTACACCTTC. As protein: CASSEAGQGMGYTF.

This clone was detected a few times. The rearrangement uses TRBV29-1 and TRBJ2-2; 7 bases match TRBD1. This CDR3 contains 13 residues. Germline CDR1 and CDR2: SQVTM and ANQGSEA. The V segment lost 6 bases and the J segment 1 base; nucleotides outside the gene matches: 2. This chain's CDR3 is CSVDRENTGELFF. Here the CDR3 DNA reads TGCAGCGTCGACAGGGAGAACACCGGGGAGCTGTTTTTT.

J is TRBJ1-2 and V is TRBV6-5; 8 bases align to TRBD1. The CDR3 sequence is 13 residues long. J gave up 2 bases and V 6 bases, and 2 bases lay outside the gene matches. Germline V gene data show CDR1 as MNHEY and CDR2 as SVGAGI. This CDR3 reads CASRRQGNYGYTF. The DNA for the CDR3 is TGTGCCAGCAGGCGACAGGGGAACTATGGCTACACCTTC.

V gene TRBV13 combines with J gene TRBJ1-2; 7 positions match TRBD1. The V gene's germline CDR1 is PRHDT and CDR2 FYEKMQ (reference sequence). V shed 5 bases, J shed 8 bases, and the junction held 8 bases outside the gene matches. This CDR3 spans 13 amino acids. The CDR3 region has the DNA TGTGCCAGCAGCAAAGACAGGGTACAGGGCTACACCTTC. As protein: CASSKDRVQGYTF.

This chain links TRBV30 with TRBJ2-1; tentative D call: TRBD1 (5 bases). Trimming took off 2 bases at V and 9 bases at J, with 14 bases between the two ends. There are 13 residues in the CDR3. Germline V gives CDR1 GTSNPN, CDR2 SVGIG (reference sequence). This CDR3 reads CAWSRREGGEQFF. CDR3 sequence (DNA): TGTGCCTGGAGTCGCAGGGAAGGCGGTGAGCAGTTCTTC.

The V call is TRBV10-3, the J call TRBJ1-2; 8 bases are a match to TRBD1. The CDR3 is made up of 15 amino acids. V was clipped by 0 bases and J by 2 bases; unmatched bases: 2. Germline CDR1 and CDR2: ENHRY and SYGVKD. CDR3 bases: TGTGCCATCAGTGAGTCGGGACAGGCCAACTATGGCTACACCTTC. Translating it yields CAISESGQANYGYTF.

The chain employs TRBV19 and TRBJ1-2, with D unresolved. Germline CDR1 is LNHDA and CDR2 is SQIVND (reference sequence). This CDR3 is 13 amino acids long. V lost 3 bases, J lost 8 bases, and 13 bases lay in between. In nucleotides, the CDR3 is TGTGCCAGTAGTATTCGGGGATTTGAAGGCTACACCTTC. Translation gives CASSIRGFEGYTF.

The rearrangement joins TRBV30 to TRBJ2-3, with a tentative D call TRBD2 (7 bases). The CDR3 is 19 amino acids. V was trimmed by 1 base and J by 0 bases, leaving 23 bases between them. Germline V gives CDR1 GTSNPN, CDR2 SVGIG (reference sequence). The DNA for the CDR3 is TGTGCCTGGAGTGCCAAGGCGGGGGCAACCCAATTTAGCACAGATACGCAGTATTTT. Its protein product is CAWSAKAGATQFSTDTQYF.